This T cell receptor beta chain stems from a study of regulatory T cells in long-lasting Graves disease. Time point defined: newly diagnosed GD, antithyroid drugs for less than 3 months. PBMC RNA was the source of the TCR library. Through Arm-PCR of CDR3 regions and iRepertoire HTBI primers, TCR beta libraries were built. One entry per CDR3 protein, called by TCRdb with MiXCR from the multiplex PCR reads. The profile shows 350,000 to 500,000 distinct CDR3 sequences, 14% of them singletons. This CDR3 is built from 17 residues. Per germline, CDR1 MNHEY and CDR2 SMNVEV (reference sequence). V was cut by 3 bases and J by 0 bases, with 14 bases left in between. This clonotype was seen many times. The sample also formed part of further work on T cells in Graves' hyperthyroidism and ophthalmopathy. This second study says: Pregnant or lactating patients were excluded, as were those with uncontrolled infection or other autoimmune disease.

Source: peripheral blood mononuclear cells (PBMCs), taken at new diagnosis, from a patient treated with antithyroid drugs. The chain employs TRBV27 and TRBJ2-2; D not resolved. This TCR derives from a woman aged 45-65 years with Graves disease. The CDR3 coding sequence is TGTGCCAGCAGTTTTTCGACAAGGCCATCGAACACCGGGGAGCTGTTTTTT. As protein: CASSFSTRPSNTGELFF.